These 15 T cell receptor beta chains share one sample of origin, sequenced in a study of cytomegalovirus exposure and HLA in healthy donors. 60 Vbeta and 13 Jbeta primers were used in PCR. The repertoire was sequenced with immunoSEQ multiplex PCR; TCRdb's copy has only in-frame clones and lacks some. The repertoire holds some 97,000 clones, about 80% seen once, with approximately 4.2% in the top ten. The sample consisted of PBMCs. Source of these receptors: a female donor in good health and CMV-seropositive.

This clone was recorded only once. The chain uses TRBV10-3 and TRBJ1-5, with TRBD1 identical over 10 bases. The CDR3 is made up of 16 amino acids. Germline-derived CDR1 and CDR2 are ENHRY and SYGVKD. The V gene end was trimmed by 1 base and the J gene end by 4 bases; junction bases not matched to a gene: 4. The CDR3 protein is CAISELGGQGNQPQHF. The CDR3 DNA sequence: TGTGCCATCAGTGAGTTGGGGGGACAGGGGAATCAGCCCCAGCATTTT.

This rearrangement joins TRBV5-6 to TRBJ2-3; TRBD2 matches 8 bases. The J segment lost 4 bases and the V segment lost 4 bases, leaving 8 bases of the junction unmatched. This CDR3 has 15 residues. Germline V gives CDR1 SGHDT, CDR2 YYEEEE. CDR3 bases: TGTGCCAGCAGCCCGCCCGGGGGGGCCGCAGATACGCAGTATTTT. This sequence encodes CASSPPGGAADTQYF. Using reference TRBV5-6 and TRBJ2-3 for the parts outside the CDR3, the full variable domain is DAGVTQSPTHLIKTRGQQVTLRCSPKSGHDTVSWYQQALGQGPQFIFQYYEEEERQRGNFPDRFSGHQFPNYSSELNVNALLLGDSALYLCASSPPGGAADTQYFGPGTRLTVL.

With respect to this clone: A read error may account for a junction end that differs from germline. The J gene is TRBJ1-1, the V gene TRBV7-9; TRBD1 agrees at 8 bases. The CDR3 extends over 17 amino acids. CDR1 and CDR2 (germline): SEHNR, FQNEAQ (reference sequence). CDR3 nucleotide sequence: TGTTCCAGCAGCTTATGGCAGGGGGCAAGGGTGAACACTGAAGCTTTCTTT. It encodes CSSSLWQGARVNTEAFF.

This chain links TRBV6-5 with TRBJ1-2; 7 bases map to TRBD1. The V segment lost 6 bases and the J segment 0 bases; nucleotides outside the gene matches: 4. The germline CDR1 and CDR2 sequences are MNHEY and SVGAGI. This CDR3 contains 14 residues. The CDR3 sequence is CASSRTGTNYGYTF. CDR3 nucleotides: TGTGCCAGCAGCCGGACAGGCACTAACTATGGCTACACCTTC.

This clone is a singleton in its sample. This rearrangement joins TRBV19 to TRBJ2-3; 7 bases match TRBD1. CDR3 length equals 17 residues. With V trimmed by 6 bases and J by 7 bases, 19 bases remained unmatched. Germline V lookup: CDR1 LNHDA, CDR2 SQIVND (reference sequence). The CDR3 loop reads CASSRQGRGEGRNTQYF. The CDR3 nucleotides are TGTGCCAGTAGCCGACAGGGAAGGGGTGAGGGTCGAAATACGCAGTATTTT.

There are a few counts of this clone. This chain links TRBV2 with TRBJ2-3; TRBD2 agrees at 14 bases. Germline values: CDR1 SNHLY, CDR2 FYNNEI. Trimming at V came to 6 bases and at J to 3 bases, leaving 5 bases not matched to a gene. The CDR3 is 16 residues long. CDR3 residues: CASRPGTSGGTDTQYF. CDR3 sequence (DNA): TGTGCCAGCAGGCCCGGGACTAGCGGGGGAACAGATACGCAGTATTTT.

This sequence joins TRBV15 and TRBJ2-7; the D gene is possibly TRBD2 (5 bases). The germline CDR1 and CDR2 sequences are LNHNV and YYDKDF (reference sequence). The ends were cut back, 0 bases at V and 4 bases at J, with 10 bases in the middle. The CDR3 covers 14 residues. The CDR3 region is CATSRDPRGYEQYF. The CDR3 bases are TGTGCCACCAGCAGAGATCCCCGGGGATACGAGCAGTACTTC.

The chain has TRBV7-2 and TRBJ1-6; D not certain. V lost 3 bases, J lost 8 bases, and 14 bases lay in between. CDR1 SGHTA and CDR2 FQGNSA come from the germline V gene. This CDR3 is built from 15 residues. The CDR3 protein is CASSFSVMIDSPLHF. DNA of the CDR3: TGTGCCAGCAGCTTTTCAGTAATGATTGATTCACCCCTCCACTTT.

This chain links TRBV7-8 with TRBJ1-5; D is unresolved. From germline, CDR1 is SGHVS and CDR2 FQNEAQ. This CDR3 contains 17 residues. V gave up 1 base and J gave up 1 base, with 14 bases separating them. The CDR3 sequence: CASSLGFRSESNQPQHF. Here the CDR3 DNA reads TGTGCCAGCAGCTTAGGGTTTCGGAGCGAGAGCAATCAGCCCCAGCATTTT.

J is TRBJ1-2 and V is TRBV5-1, with D perhaps matching TRBD1 (6 bases). CDR1 and CDR2 (germline): SGHRS, YFSETQ. The CDR3 has 15 residues. Trimming pared 3 bases from V and 8 bases from J, leaving 20 bases between. CDR3 nucleotides: TGCGCCAGCAGCTCCGAGGGGCGGGGGGCTAGAGGCTACACCTTC. Translating it yields CASSSEGRGARGYTF.

Note on this clone: The junction departs from germline at one end; a sequencing error may be responsible. The CDR3 region has the DNA TGTGCCAGCAGAGGACTAGCGGGGGGGCCCGGCTCTGGGGCCAACGGCCTGACTTTC. Protein product: CASRGLAGGPGSGANGLTF. J is TRBJ2-6 and V is TRBV5-6; 15 bases line up with TRBD2. Germline V gene sequence: CDR1 SGHDT, CDR2 YYEEEE. The CDR3 has 19 amino acids.

The chain carries TRBV5-8 and TRBJ2-3; TRBD2 aligns across 10 bases. There are 16 residues in the CDR3. Germline loops: CDR1 SGHTS, CDR2 YDEGEE. Trimming at V came to 4 bases and at J to 1 base, leaving 6 bases not matched to a gene. The CDR3 coding sequence is TGTGCCAGCAGCAGCGGGAGGGGGGTTGGCACAGATACGCAGTATTTT. It encodes CASSSGRGVGTDTQYF.

The V call is TRBV2, the J call TRBJ1-5; no clear D. Trimming stripped 7 bases from V and 7 bases from J, with 17 bases between. This CDR3 has 14 residues. Germline assignment: CDR1 SNHLY and CDR2 FYNNEI. For the CDR3, the DNA is TGTGCCAGCACAATGGCGGCAGCTGGGCAGCCCCAGCATTTT. It translates to CASTMAAAGQPQHF.

The chain combines TRBV4-2 with TRBJ2-2; 10 bases align to TRBD1. V was pared by 0 bases and J by 2 bases, with 12 bases of the junction left unmatched. CDR1 and CDR2 (germline): LGHNA, YNFKEQ. The CDR3 spans 20 residues. The CDR3 DNA is TGTGCCAGCAGCCAAGAATTGAGGAGAGGGACAGGGGCTAACACCGGGGAGCTGTTTTTT. This sequence encodes CASSQELRRGTGANTGELFF.

The CDR3, as DNA: TGCAGCGCTGTCTACAGGGTCTCGGCTGATGAAAAACTGTTTTTT. As protein: CSAVYRVSADEKLFF. The rearrangement joins TRBV29-1 to TRBJ1-4, with D maybe TRBD1 (6 bases). Germline CDR1 reads SQVTM; CDR2 reads ANQGSEA. The V gene lost 7 bases and the J gene lost 6 bases, with 21 bases spanning the gap. CDR3 length: 15 residues.